Below are 11 T cell receptor beta chains sequenced from a single sample in a study of graft-versus-host responses after intestinal transplantation. Data came from immunoSEQ multiplex PCR; TCRdb stores just in-frame clones and leaves some out. The table shows about 20,000 clones, with 86% occurring only once. Sequences were derived from PBMCs, sampled more than 220 days after intestinal transplant. The receptors here all came from a human patient who received an intestinal transplant, so some T cells may come from the graft donor.

The table lists this clone with a count of one. The chain joins TRBV11-2 to TRBJ2-5; D is ambiguous. The germline V gene encodes CDR1 SGHAT and CDR2 FQNNGV. Trimming cost V 1 base and J 2 bases, with 2 bases left between them. The CDR3 length is 12 residues. CDR3 nucleotides: TGTGCCAGCAGCTTAGCTCAAGAGACCCAGTACTTC. This encodes CASSLAQETQYF.

This clone was seen only a few times. J is TRBJ1-1 and V is TRBV19, with a tentative D call TRBD1 (5 bases). The CDR3 consists of 13 residues. V was clipped by 7 bases and J by 8 bases, with 17 bases between them. CDR1 LNHDA and CDR2 SQIVND come from the germline V gene (reference sequence). The CDR3 DNA reads as TGTGCCAGTAAGGGGTCGGATGAGGCCGAAGCTTTCTTT. Translating gives CASKGSDEAEAFF.

V and J are TRBV4-1 and TRBJ2-3; D is unclear. The CDR3 is made up of 14 amino acids. Trimming pared 5 bases from V and 3 bases from J, leaving 12 bases between. Per the germline V gene, CDR1 is MGHRA and CDR2 is YSYEKL. The CDR3 sequence is CASSSHGVTDTQYF. Written as DNA, the CDR3 is TGCGCCAGCAGCTCCCACGGTGTTACAGATACGCAGTATTTT.

The chain uses TRBV7-3 and TRBJ2-2; 8 bases are a match to TRBD2. This CDR3 spans 15 amino acids. The V gene's germline CDR1 is SGHTA and CDR2 FQGTGA. Trimming took 5 bases from V and 0 from J; bases not matched to a gene: 2. CDR3 residues: CASSQRGPNTGELFF. CDR3 bases: TGTGCCAGCAGCCAGCGGGGGCCGAACACCGGGGAGCTGTTTTTT.

The rearrangement links TRBV29-1 to TRBJ2-3, with 7 bases aligning to TRBD2. The CDR3 totals 15 residues. Germline assignment: CDR1 SQVTM and CDR2 ANQGSEA. With 4 bases clipped from V and 4 bases from J, the junction kept 11 bases outside the gene matches. DNA of the CDR3: TGCAGCGTTGCCTCCCCCCGGAGCGGGGCAGATACGCAGTATTTT. Translated: CSVASPRSGADTQYF.

The chain employs TRBV27 and TRBJ1-6; no clear D gene. This CDR3 contains 14 residues. Trimming left V 3 bases short and J 10 bases short, with 13 bases between. The germline V gene has CDR1 MNHEY and CDR2 SMNVEV (reference sequence). DNA for the CDR3: TGTGCCAGCAGTTTCTTCGGTAGTGCCTCACCCCTCCACTTT. Translated: CASSFFGSASPLHF.

The rearrangement links TRBV19 to TRBJ2-3, with a weak D call TRBD1 (5 bases). Germline V CDR1 and CDR2: LNHDA, SQIVND (reference sequence). The CDR3 sequence is 16 residues long. V was clipped by 3 bases and J by 1 base, with 14 bases between them. The CDR3 DNA reads TGTGCCAGTAGTATTGGTCGACAGAGTGGCACAGATACGCAGTATTTT. Translating it yields CASSIGRQSGTDTQYF.

J is TRBJ2-1 and V is TRBV11-3, with 10 bases matching TRBD1. The length of the CDR3 is 14 residues. Germline assignment: CDR1 SGHNT and CDR2 YENEEA. Losses at the gene ends were 4 bases for V and 6 bases for J; bases not matched to a gene: 3. This chain's CDR3 is CASSSGQGINEQFF. Here the CDR3 DNA reads TGTGCCAGCAGCTCGGGACAGGGGATCAATGAGCAGTTCTTC.

The chain couples TRBV5-1 to TRBJ1-2; TRBD1 is a possible D gene (5 bases). Germline loops: CDR1 SGHRS, CDR2 YFSETQ. The CDR3 is made up of 14 amino acids. The V gene lost 3 bases and the J gene lost 7 bases, with 16 bases spanning the gap. Here the CDR3 reads CASSSNRGQGGYTF. DNA for the CDR3: TGCGCCAGCAGCTCAAATCGAGGGCAGGGTGGCTACACCTTC.

The rearrangement joins TRBV19 to TRBJ2-4, with D perhaps matching TRBD2 (5 bases). The CDR3 sequence is 14 residues long. Germline V gene data show CDR1 as LNHDA and CDR2 as SQIVND (reference sequence). Trimming took off 10 bases at V and 0 bases at J, with 13 bases between the two ends. The CDR3 is CATRGMGAKNIQYF. In DNA, the CDR3 is TGTGCCACTAGAGGGATGGGAGCCAAAAACATTCAGTACTTC.

The CDR3 region is CASSDILTGQVLGEQYF. DNA for the CDR3: TGTGCCAGCAGTGATATTTTAACGGGACAGGTATTAGGCGAGCAGTACTTC. The chain combines TRBV6-1 with TRBJ2-7, with TRBD1 matching 8 bases. Unmatched junction bases numbered 16, after V lost 3 bases and J lost 6 bases. The CDR3 totals 17 residues. CDR1 and CDR2 (germline): MNHNS, SASEGT.